The present T cell receptor (beta chain) was sequenced within a study of blood T cell repertoires in COVID-19. CDR3 length: 14 residues. Trimming shortened V by 1 base and J by 7 bases, and 12 bases separated the two germline ends. The germline gives CDR1 SGHKS, CDR2 YYEKEE (reference sequence). Clones were sequenced by immunoSEQ multiplex PCR, and TCRdb holds only the in-frame ones, with some missing. Of 300,000 to 400,000 clones in the sample, 88% are singletons; the top ten hold about 1.2%. Everyone who took part was about 18 to 89 years old, and they came from fewer than 25 US areas. The receptor was isolated from a woman in her late teens or twenties who had recovered from COVID-19. The specimen was PBMCs or T cells enriched from blood (not recorded which). The chain carries TRBV5-5 and TRBJ1-5; D is ambiguous. CDR3 amino acids: CASSLNGVEQPQHF. The CDR3 bases are TGTGCCAGCAGCTTGAACGGGGTAGAGCAGCCCCAGCATTTT.